This is a list of T cell receptor beta chains from one sample in a study of cytomegalovirus exposure and HLA in healthy donors. Some clones are missing from TCRdb's copy, which holds only in-frame ones; the method was immunoSEQ multiplex PCR. The table lists under 95,000 clones, approximately 95% of them singletons. The sequenced material came from PBMCs. The receptors here all came from a woman aged 18-35 years in good health and CMV-seropositive. Both conserved end residues are part of each CDR3.

TRBV7-9,TRBJ2-3,CASREGRLTSTDTQYF
TRBV28,TRBJ1-2,CASTLNPGYGYTF
TRBV2,TRBJ2-1,CASSEYGNEQFF
TRBV5-4,TRBJ1-2,CASSFRGTSYSRYGYTF
TRBV4-1,TRBJ1-3,CASSQVNTGNTIYF
TRBV20-1,TRBJ2-5,CSALLLETQYF
TRBV6-6,TRBJ1-1,CASSQQGGNEAFF
TRBV28,TRBJ2-1,CASSADLAGGPHEQFF
TRBV2,TRBJ2-3,CASSGLGLTDTQYF
TRBV7-9,TRBJ2-2,CASSQGTGELFF
TRBV6-5,TRBJ1-2,CASSYSGQGNYGYTF
TRBV6-5,TRBJ2-7,CASSFGQGLFYEQYF
TRBV13,TRBJ2-2,CASSLQGTGELFF
TRBV11-2,TRBJ1-1,CASSLGLRTSEAFF
TRBV18,TRBJ1-5,CASSPTHRDQPQHF
TRBV28,TRBJ2-3,CASRLRDTQYF
TRBV2,TRBJ2-7,CASSDSSAPVPFEQYF
TRBV28,TRBJ2-2,CASSPQTRGDAGELFF
TRBV7-2,TRBJ2-1,CASSGTDRIQFF
TRBV5-1,TRBJ2-1,CASGRTSGGSSSYNEQFF
TRBV5-6,TRBJ2-1,CASSLTGDLFREQFF
TRBV7-2,TRBJ1-1,CASSLVSWAGTEAFF
TRBV27,TRBJ1-1,CASSLRGNTEAFF
TRBV7-9,TRBJ1-4,CASSLNYRDRDLEKLFF
TRBV9,TRBJ1-4,CASSRTPQGTNEKLFF
TRBV7-9,TRBJ1-1,CASSWEGQGTLNTEAFF
TRBV7-9,TRBJ1-1,CASSAQGQVNTEAFF
TRBV11-2,TRBJ2-3,CASSLEGREPSTDTQYF
TRBV7-6,TRBJ2-7,CASSLGEGAGAREQYF
TRBV19,TRBJ2-5,CASSIGTRETQYF
TRBV4-1,TRBJ2-7,CASSRTGQRVYEQYF
TRBV9,TRBJ2-7,CASSSGTGNYEQYF
TRBV27,TRBJ1-2,CASSSRTGGLGGYTF
TRBV5-1,TRBJ2-2,CASRELAGGSGELFF
TRBV10-1,TRBJ1-1,CASSEGEGPSNTEAFF
TRBV4-3,TRBJ2-3,CASSQDWLAGGSGTDTQYF
TRBV28,TRBJ2-1,CASSYAVAQFF
TRBV5-4,TRBJ2-5,CASSRGAEETQYF
TRBV6-1,TRBJ2-5,CASRRTGGLGETQYF
TRBV6-5,TRBJ2-2,CASGLLVNTGELFF